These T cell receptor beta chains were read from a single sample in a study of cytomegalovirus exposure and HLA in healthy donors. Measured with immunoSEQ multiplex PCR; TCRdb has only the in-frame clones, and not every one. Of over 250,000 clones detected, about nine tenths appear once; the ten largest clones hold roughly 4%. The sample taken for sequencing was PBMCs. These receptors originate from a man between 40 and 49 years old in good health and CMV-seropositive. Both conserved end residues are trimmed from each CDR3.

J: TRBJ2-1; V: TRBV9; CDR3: ASSVTGQEFNEQF
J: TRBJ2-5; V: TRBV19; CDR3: ASSTTTQETQY
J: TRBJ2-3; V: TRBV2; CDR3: ASSATRPLLPETDTQY
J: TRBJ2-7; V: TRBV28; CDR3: ASSFLASYEQY
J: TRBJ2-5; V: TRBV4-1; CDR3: ASSRAGTGSRETQY
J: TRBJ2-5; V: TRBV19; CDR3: AAGGFETQY
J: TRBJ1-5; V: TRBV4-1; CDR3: ASSQDVLVYQPQH
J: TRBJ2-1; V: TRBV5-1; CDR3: ASSSSGRTDNEQF
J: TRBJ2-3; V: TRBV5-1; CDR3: ASSGLGQGSDTQY
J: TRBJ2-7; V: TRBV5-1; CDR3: ASSLAGSYEQY
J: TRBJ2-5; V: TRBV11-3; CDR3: ASSLGSWSQETQY
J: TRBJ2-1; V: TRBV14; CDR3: ASSQGGAGGNEQF
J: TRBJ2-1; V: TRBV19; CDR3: ATGDNSYNEQF
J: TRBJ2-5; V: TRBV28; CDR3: ASRITGLGETQY
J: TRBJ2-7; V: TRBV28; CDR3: ASSSTGGIYEQY
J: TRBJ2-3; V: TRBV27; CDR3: ASSTSTYTQY
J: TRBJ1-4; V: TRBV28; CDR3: ASSLSGLSNEKLF
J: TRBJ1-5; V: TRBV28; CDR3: ASSLGSGQPQH
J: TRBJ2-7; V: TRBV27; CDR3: ASSGWGQPLSYEQY
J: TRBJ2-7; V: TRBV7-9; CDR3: SSSQAYGTRGEQY
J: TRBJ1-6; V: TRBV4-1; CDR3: ASSQERRGRSYNSPLH
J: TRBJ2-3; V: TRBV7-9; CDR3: ASSLATTAGTQY
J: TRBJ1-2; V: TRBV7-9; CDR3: ASSVDSYGYT
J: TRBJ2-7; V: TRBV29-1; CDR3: SAKAQGRGSYEQY
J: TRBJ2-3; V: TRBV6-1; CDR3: ASSEGALPPTDTQY
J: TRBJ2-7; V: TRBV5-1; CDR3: ASSLGLAGTVSYEQY
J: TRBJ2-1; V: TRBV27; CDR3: ASSRYGLAGKYNERQF
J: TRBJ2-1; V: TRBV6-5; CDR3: ASSSDRGPNNEQF
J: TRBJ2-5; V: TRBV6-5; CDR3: ASSSLAAQETQY
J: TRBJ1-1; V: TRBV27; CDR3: ASIRGAEAF
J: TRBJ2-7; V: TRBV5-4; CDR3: ASSLGSGEQY
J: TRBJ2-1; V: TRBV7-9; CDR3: ASSPPWQNNEQF
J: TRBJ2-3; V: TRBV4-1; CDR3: ASSQDAASSTDTQY
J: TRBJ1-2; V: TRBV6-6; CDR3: ASSYSETGMLGGYT
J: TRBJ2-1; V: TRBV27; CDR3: ASSMYLAGGDDEQF
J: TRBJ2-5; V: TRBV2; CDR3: ASSEIGERPGVQETQY
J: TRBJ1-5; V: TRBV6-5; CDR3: ASSEARVQH
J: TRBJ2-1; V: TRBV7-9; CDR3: ASSLAGGPGDEQF
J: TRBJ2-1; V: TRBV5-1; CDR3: ASSLAGLAVYNEQF
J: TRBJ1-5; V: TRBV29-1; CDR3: SVEGGDGGPQH
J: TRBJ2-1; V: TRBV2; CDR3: ASTSGRGYNEQF
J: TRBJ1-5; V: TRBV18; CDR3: ASSPWTGQDQPQH
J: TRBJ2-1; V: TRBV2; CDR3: ASMLQESSYNEQF
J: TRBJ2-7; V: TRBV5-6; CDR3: ASSFGDRVYEQY
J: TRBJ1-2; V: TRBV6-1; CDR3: ASSRGTGDNYGYT
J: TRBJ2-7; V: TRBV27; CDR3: ASSLQGTTGEQY
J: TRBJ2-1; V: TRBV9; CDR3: ASSVGDSDYNEQF